The source of this TCR beta chain is a study of shared clonotypes between healthy human individuals. Sequencing was performed with immunoSEQ multiplex PCR; in TCRdb, only in-frame clones are kept and a portion is missing. Among about 1.9 million clones, roughly 95% were seen once, and the ten largest hold around 1.7%. Naive CD8 cells lacked CD45RO, underwent positive selection for CCR7 and left out terminally differentiated effector memory CD45RA+ cells. Germline trimming cut 2 bases from V and 5 bases from J; bases unmatched to any gene: 4. Germline assignment: CDR1 MNHEY and CDR2 SMNVEV (reference sequence). There are 15 residues in the CDR3.

This chain joins TRBV27 and TRBJ2-2; 8 bases are a match to TRBD1. Sequenced material: naive CD8+ T cells from PBMCs. This TCR derives from a man younger than 30 in good health. Some clones in this sample may be carry-over from other donors' samples. Here the CDR3 reads CASSLQGAGTGELFF. CDR3 DNA: TGTGCCAGCAGTTTACAGGGGGCAGGGACCGGGGAGCTGTTTTTT.